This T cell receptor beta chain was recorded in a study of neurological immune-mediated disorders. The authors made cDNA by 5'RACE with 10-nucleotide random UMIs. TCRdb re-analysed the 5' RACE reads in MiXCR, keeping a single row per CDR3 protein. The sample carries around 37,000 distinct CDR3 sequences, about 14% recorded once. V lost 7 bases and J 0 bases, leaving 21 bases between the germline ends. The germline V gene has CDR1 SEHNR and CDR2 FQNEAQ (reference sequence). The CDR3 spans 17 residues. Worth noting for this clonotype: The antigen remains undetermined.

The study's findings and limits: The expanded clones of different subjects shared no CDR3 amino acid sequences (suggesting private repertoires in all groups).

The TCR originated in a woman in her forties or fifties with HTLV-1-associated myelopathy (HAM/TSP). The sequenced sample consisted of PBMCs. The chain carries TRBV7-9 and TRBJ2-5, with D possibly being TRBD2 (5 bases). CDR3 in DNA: TGTGCCAGCACCTTCGGGGATTCTACAGCGTACCAAGAGACCCAGTACTTC. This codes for CASTFGDSTAYQETQYF.